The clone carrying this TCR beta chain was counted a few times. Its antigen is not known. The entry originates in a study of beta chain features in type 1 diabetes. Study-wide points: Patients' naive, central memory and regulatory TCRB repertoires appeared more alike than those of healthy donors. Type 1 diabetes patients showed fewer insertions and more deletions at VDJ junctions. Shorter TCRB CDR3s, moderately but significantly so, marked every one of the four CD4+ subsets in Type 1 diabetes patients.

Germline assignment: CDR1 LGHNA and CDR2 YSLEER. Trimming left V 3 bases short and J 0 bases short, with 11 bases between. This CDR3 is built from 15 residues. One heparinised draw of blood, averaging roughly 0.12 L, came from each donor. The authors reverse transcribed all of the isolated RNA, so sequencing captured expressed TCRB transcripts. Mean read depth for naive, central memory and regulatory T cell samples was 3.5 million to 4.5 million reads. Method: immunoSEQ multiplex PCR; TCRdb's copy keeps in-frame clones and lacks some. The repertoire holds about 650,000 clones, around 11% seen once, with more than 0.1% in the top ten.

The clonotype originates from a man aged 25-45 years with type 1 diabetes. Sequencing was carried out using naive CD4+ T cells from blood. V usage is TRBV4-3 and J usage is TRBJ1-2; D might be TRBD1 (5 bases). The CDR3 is CASSQAPTANYGYTF. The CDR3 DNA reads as TGCGCCAGCAGCCAGGCCCCGACAGCTAACTATGGCTACACCTTC.